This is a list of T cell receptor beta chains from one sample in a study of blood T cell repertoires in COVID-19. Method: immunoSEQ multiplex PCR; TCRdb's copy keeps in-frame clones and lacks some. The sample carries some 500,000 clones, 70% to 90% recorded once. The sequencing sample was made of PBMCs or T cells enriched from blood (not recorded which). These receptors were taken from a woman aged 40 to 50 who had recovered from COVID-19. CDR3s include the opening cysteine and the closing phenylalanine or tryptophan. The order of the fields is J gene, clone size, V gene, D gene, CDR3 protein, CDR3 DNA. The D gene is left open where the match is weak. Clone sizes are given selectively: once, few, many, or a class where the clone is expanded.

j_gene: TRBJ1-6; abundance: NA; v_gene: TRBV14; d_gene: NA; CDR3aa: CASSHQGLYGSPLHF; CDR3nt: TGTGCCAGCAGCCATCAGGGTCTTTACGGTTCACCCCTCCACTTT
j_gene: TRBJ1-2; abundance: NA; v_gene: TRBV18; d_gene: NA; CDR3aa: CASSPSGDGYTF; CDR3nt: TGTGCCAGCTCACCGTCAGGGGATGGCTACACCTTC
j_gene: TRBJ2-2; abundance: once; v_gene: TRBV2; d_gene: TRBD1; CDR3aa: CASSAEQGGTGELFF; CDR3nt: TGTGCCAGCAGTGCGGAACAGGGGGGCACCGGGGAGCTGTTTTTT
j_gene: TRBJ2-3; abundance: NA; v_gene: TRBV2; d_gene: NA; CDR3aa: CASSEGAGSTDTQYF; CDR3nt: TGTGCCAGCAGTGAAGGGGCAGGTAGCACAGATACGCAGTATTTT
j_gene: TRBJ1-1; abundance: NA; v_gene: TRBV11-2; d_gene: NA; CDR3aa: CASSPRTDMNTEAFF; CDR3nt: TGTGCCAGCAGCCCACGGACAGATATGAACACTGAAGCTTTCTTT
j_gene: TRBJ2-1; abundance: NA; v_gene: TRBV11-3; d_gene: TRBD2; CDR3aa: CASSSGRAVWEQFF; CDR3nt: TGTGCCAGCAGCAGCGGGAGGGCCGTTTGGGAGCAGTTCTTC
j_gene: TRBJ2-2; abundance: once; v_gene: TRBV6-5; d_gene: NA; CDR3aa: CASIKAAGTGELFF; CDR3nt: TGTGCCAGCATCAAGGCGGCGGGCACCGGGGAGCTGTTTTTT
j_gene: TRBJ2-5; abundance: once; v_gene: TRBV19; d_gene: NA; CDR3aa: CASSISYYYQETQYF; CDR3nt: TGTGCCAGTAGTATTAGTTACTATTACCAAGAGACCCAGTACTTC
j_gene: TRBJ1-1; abundance: NA; v_gene: TRBV11-2; d_gene: NA; CDR3aa: CASSPAGGYNEAFF; CDR3nt: TGTGCCAGCAGCCCAGCGGGGGGGTATAATGAAGCTTTCTTT
j_gene: TRBJ2-7; abundance: NA; v_gene: TRBV7-9; d_gene: NA; CDR3aa: CASTYERDEQYF; CDR3nt: TGTGCCAGCACCTATGAGCGGGACGAGCAGTACTTC
j_gene: TRBJ2-7; abundance: once; v_gene: TRBV21-1; d_gene: NA; CDR3aa: CASNHSSYEQYF; CDR3nt: TGTGCCAGCAACCACAGCTCCTACGAGCAGTACTTC
j_gene: TRBJ1-4; abundance: NA; v_gene: TRBV5-1; d_gene: NA; CDR3aa: CASSGGQINEKLFF; CDR3nt: TGCGCCAGCAGCGGAGGACAGATTAATGAAAAACTGTTTTTT
j_gene: TRBJ1-6; abundance: NA; v_gene: TRBV28; d_gene: NA; CDR3aa: CASREPGQHNSPLHF; CDR3nt: TGTGCCAGCCGAGAACCGGGTCAGCATAATTCACCCCTCCACTTT
j_gene: TRBJ2-3; abundance: NA; v_gene: TRBV7-2; d_gene: TRBD2; CDR3aa: CASSSPMTSGRAADTQYF; CDR3nt: TGTGCCAGCAGCTCGCCCATGACTAGCGGGAGGGCGGCGGATACGCAGTATTTT
j_gene: TRBJ1-2; abundance: NA; v_gene: TRBV27; d_gene: NA; CDR3aa: CASSLRGVGLFGYGYTF; CDR3nt: TGTGCCAGCAGTTTACGCGGGGTTGGGCTGTTCGGTTATGGCTACACCTTC
j_gene: TRBJ1-2; abundance: NA; v_gene: TRBV9; d_gene: TRBD1; CDR3aa: CASSPSPSGTVYGYTF; CDR3nt: TGTGCCAGCAGCCCAAGCCCATCCGGGACAGTCTATGGCTACACCTTC
j_gene: TRBJ1-2; abundance: NA; v_gene: TRBV5-8; d_gene: NA; CDR3aa: CASMYRVVFGYTF; CDR3nt: TGTGCCAGCATGTACAGGGTAGTGTTTGGCTACACCTTC
j_gene: TRBJ1-5; abundance: NA; v_gene: TRBV6-5; d_gene: NA; CDR3aa: CASRHRDQPQHF; CDR3nt: TGTGCCAGCAGACACAGGGATCAGCCCCAGCATTTT
j_gene: TRBJ1-5; abundance: few; v_gene: TRBV2; d_gene: NA; CDR3aa: CASSGQNQPQHF; CDR3nt: TGTGCCAGCAGTGGGCAGAATCAGCCCCAGCATTTT
j_gene: TRBJ1-1; abundance: NA; v_gene: TRBV5-4; d_gene: TRBD1; CDR3aa: CASRKGAGDTEAFF; CDR3nt: TGTGCCAGCCGCAAGGGGGCTGGGGACACTGAAGCTTTCTTT
j_gene: TRBJ1-4; abundance: NA; v_gene: TRBV19; d_gene: TRBD1; CDR3aa: CASSPSSGTGGASGEKLFF; CDR3nt: TGTGCCAGTAGTCCATCGTCCGGGACAGGGGGCGCTTCGGGTGAAAAACTGTTTTTT
j_gene: TRBJ1-3; abundance: NA; v_gene: TRBV24-1; d_gene: NA; CDR3aa: CATSDSRSSGNTIYF; CDR3nt: TGTGCCACCAGTGATTCAAGGAGCTCTGGAAACACCATATATTTT
j_gene: TRBJ2-6; abundance: NA; v_gene: TRBV7-7; d_gene: TRBD1; CDR3aa: CASSPGGSGANVLTF; CDR3nt: TGTGCTAGCAGCCCAGGGGGCTCTGGGGCCAACGTCCTGACTTTC
j_gene: TRBJ2-1; abundance: NA; v_gene: TRBV7-2; d_gene: TRBD1; CDR3aa: CASSLEWDRSSEQFF; CDR3nt: TGTGCCAGCAGCTTAGAGTGGGACAGGAGTAGTGAGCAGTTCTTC